This TCR beta chain appears in the sequencing data of a study of T cell repertoires in cytomegalovirus infection. About the research overall: Indications came from public TCR beta signatures; they pointed to CMV infection and to a matching HLA type.

MiXCR, run by TCRdb on the reads, gives a single entry per CDR3 protein. This sample yields approximately 630,000 distinct CDR3 sequences, of which roughly 24% are seen a single time; 7% to 9% belongs to the top ten. Study findings and constraints: Pooled public TCR beta family frequency picked out CMV carriers with the relevant HLA. In two of eight donors, the top clonotype was HLA-C-restricted CMV-specific.

This clonotype was recorded many times. Its antigen is still unknown. Deletions cut 1 base from V and 2 bases from J, with 12 bases between. The CDR3 totals 15 residues. Germline loops: CDR1 SGHVS, CDR2 FQNEAQ. This receptor was obtained from a human donor in good health (CMV status not recorded). Some clones in this sample may be carry-over from other donors' samples. The rearrangement joins TRBV7-8 to TRBJ2-7, with D maybe TRBD2 (6 bases). Sequenced material: CD8+ T cells from PBMCs. The CDR3 coding sequence is TGTGCCAGCAGCTTAGGAGGAGGGGTCCCCTACGAGCAGTACTTC. Translating it yields CASSLGGGVPYEQYF.